This T cell receptor beta chain was retrieved from a study of Tregs in tolerant kidney transplant recipients. Study-level findings and limits: The most relevant donor-specific Treg TCRbeta repertoire apparently came from expansion with activated donor B cells. Validation in larger populations is needed because few patients were studied. This study did not directly address biological reproducibility.

This CDR3 spans 20 amino acids. Losses at the gene ends were 7 bases for V and 2 bases for J; bases not matched to a gene: 17. Germline V gives CDR1 SNHLY, CDR2 FYNNEI. Assay: immunoSEQ multiplex PCR; the TCRdb copy retains only in-frame clones and omits some. The table lists roughly 120,000 clones, about 91% of them singletons. Unstimulated regulatory T cells (CD4+CD25+CD127-), CD4+CD25- non-regulatory cells, CD4 and CD8 cells were FACS-sorted from thawed PBMCs. Note on this clone: As yet, its antigen is unknown.

This chain uses TRBV2 with TRBJ2-1; TRBD2 matches 13 bases. Material for sequencing was CD4+ T cells from blood. The sequence came from a human donor in good health. CDR3 loop: CASKVRRGTSGNLTYNEQFF. The CDR3 DNA reads as TGTGCCAGCAAAGTGAGACGGGGGACTAGCGGGAACCTCACCTACAATGAGCAGTTCTTC.